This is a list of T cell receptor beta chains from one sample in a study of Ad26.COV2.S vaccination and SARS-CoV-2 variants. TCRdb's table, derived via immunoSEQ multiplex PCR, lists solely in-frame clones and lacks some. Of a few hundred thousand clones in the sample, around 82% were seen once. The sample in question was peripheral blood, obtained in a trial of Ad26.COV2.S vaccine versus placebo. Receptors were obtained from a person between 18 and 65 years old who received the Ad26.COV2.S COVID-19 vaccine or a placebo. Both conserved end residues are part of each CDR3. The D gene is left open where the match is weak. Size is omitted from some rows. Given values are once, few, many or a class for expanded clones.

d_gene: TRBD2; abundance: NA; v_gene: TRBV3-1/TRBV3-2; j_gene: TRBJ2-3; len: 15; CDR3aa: CASSPTGRGTDTQYF; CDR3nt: TGTGCCAGCAGCCCAACCGGGAGGGGCACAGATACGCAGTATTTT
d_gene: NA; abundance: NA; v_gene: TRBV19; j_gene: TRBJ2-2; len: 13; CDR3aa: CASSIDLLGELFF; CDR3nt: TGTGCCAGTAGTATAGATCTCCTCGGGGAGCTGTTTTTT
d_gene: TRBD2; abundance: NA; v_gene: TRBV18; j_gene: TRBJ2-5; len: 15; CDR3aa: CASSPRTSGEETQYF; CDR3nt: TGTGCCAGCTCACCTCGGACTAGCGGGGAAGAGACCCAGTACTTC
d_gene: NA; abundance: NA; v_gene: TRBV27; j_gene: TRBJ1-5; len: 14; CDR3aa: CASSDLRGDQPQHF; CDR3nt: TGTGCCAGCAGTGACTTACGGGGAGATCAGCCCCAGCATTTT
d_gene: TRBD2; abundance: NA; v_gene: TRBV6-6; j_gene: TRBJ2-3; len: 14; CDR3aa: CASSLAGGPDTQYF; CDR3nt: TGTGCCAGCAGTCTAGCGGGGGGCCCAGATACGCAGTATTTT
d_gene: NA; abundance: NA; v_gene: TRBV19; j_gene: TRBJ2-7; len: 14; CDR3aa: CASGNRDSSYEQYF; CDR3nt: TGTGCCAGTGGGAACCGGGACTCTTCCTACGAGCAGTACTTC
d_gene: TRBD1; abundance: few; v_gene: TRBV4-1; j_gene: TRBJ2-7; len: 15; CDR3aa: CASSLALGQGYEQYF; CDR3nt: TGCGCCAGCAGTTTAGCGCTAGGACAGGGGTACGAGCAGTACTTC
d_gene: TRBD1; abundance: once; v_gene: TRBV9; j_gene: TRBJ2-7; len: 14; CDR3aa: CASSADRMTYEQYF; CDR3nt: TGTGCCAGCAGCGCGGACAGGATGACCTACGAGCAGTACTTC
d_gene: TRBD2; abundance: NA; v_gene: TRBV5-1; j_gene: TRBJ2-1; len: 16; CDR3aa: CASSRQPSGSYNEQFF; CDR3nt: TGCGCCAGCAGCCGCCAACCTAGCGGGAGTTACAATGAGCAGTTCTTC
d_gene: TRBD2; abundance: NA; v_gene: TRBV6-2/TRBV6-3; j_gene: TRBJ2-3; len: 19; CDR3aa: CASSYSYWGLAGGTDTQYF; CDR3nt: TGTGCCAGCAGTTACTCTTATTGGGGACTAGCGGGCGGCACAGATACGCAGTATTTT
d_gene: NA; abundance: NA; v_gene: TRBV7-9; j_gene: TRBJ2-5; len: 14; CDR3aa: CASSLSGWGVAQYF; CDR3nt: TGTGCCAGCAGCTTATCTGGGTGGGGCGTTGCCCAGTACTTC
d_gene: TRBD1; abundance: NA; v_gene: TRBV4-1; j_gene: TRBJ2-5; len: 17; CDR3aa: CASSQVPTGAGQETQYF; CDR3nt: TGCGCCAGCAGCCAAGTGCCGACAGGGGCCGGTCAAGAGACCCAGTACTTC
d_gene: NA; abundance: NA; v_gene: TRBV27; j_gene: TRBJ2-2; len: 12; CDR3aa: CASSLNTGELFF; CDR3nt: TGTGCCAGCAGTTTAAACACCGGGGAGCTGTTTTTT
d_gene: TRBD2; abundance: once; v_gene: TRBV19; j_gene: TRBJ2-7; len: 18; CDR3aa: CASSTILGQGGISYEQYF; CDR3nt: TGTGCCAGTAGTACTATATTGGGGCAGGGAGGGATCTCCTACGAGCAGTACTTC
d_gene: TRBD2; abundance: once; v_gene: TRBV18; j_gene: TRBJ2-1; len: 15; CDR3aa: CASSPRLAAYNEQFF; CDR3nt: TGTGCCAGCTCACCAAGACTAGCGGCTTACAATGAGCAGTTCTTC
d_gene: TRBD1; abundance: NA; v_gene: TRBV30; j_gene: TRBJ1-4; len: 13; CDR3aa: CACQQGTNEKLFF; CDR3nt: TGTGCCTGCCAACAGGGGACTAATGAAAAACTGTTTTTT
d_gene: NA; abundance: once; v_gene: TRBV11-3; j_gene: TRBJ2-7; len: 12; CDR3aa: CASATGGKEQYF; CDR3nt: TGTGCCAGCGCCACGGGGGGCAAAGAGCAGTACTTC
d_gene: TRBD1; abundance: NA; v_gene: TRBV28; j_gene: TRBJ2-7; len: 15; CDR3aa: CASSFSGTGYGEQYF; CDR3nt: TGTGCCAGCAGTTTTTCCGGGACAGGGTACGGCGAGCAGTACTTC
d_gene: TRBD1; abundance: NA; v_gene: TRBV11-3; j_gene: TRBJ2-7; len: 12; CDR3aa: CASSWTGYEQYF; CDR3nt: TGTGCCAGCAGCTGGACAGGCTACGAGCAGTACTTC
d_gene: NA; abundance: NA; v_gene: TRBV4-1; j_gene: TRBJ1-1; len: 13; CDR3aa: CASSEGRNTEAFF; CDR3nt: TGCGCCAGCAGCGAAGGGAGGAACACTGAAGCTTTCTTT
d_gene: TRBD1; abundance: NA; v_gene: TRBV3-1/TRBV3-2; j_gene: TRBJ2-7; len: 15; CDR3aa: CASSQRDRVGYEQYF; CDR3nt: TGTGCCAGCAGCCAAAGGGACAGGGTTGGCTACGAGCAGTACTTC
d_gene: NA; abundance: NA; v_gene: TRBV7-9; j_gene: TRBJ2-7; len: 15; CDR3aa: CASSLDAGGGYEQYF; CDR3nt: TGTGCCAGCAGCTTAGACGCGGGTGGGGGCTACGAGCAGTACTTC
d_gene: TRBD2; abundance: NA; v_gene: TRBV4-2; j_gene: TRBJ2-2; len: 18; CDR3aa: CASSARLAGEVNTGELFF; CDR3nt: TGTGCCAGCAGCGCACGGCTAGCGGGAGAAGTAAACACCGGGGAGCTGTTTTTT
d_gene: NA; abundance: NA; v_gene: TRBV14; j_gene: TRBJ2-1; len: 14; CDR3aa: CASSQVAPGREQFF; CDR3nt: TGTGCCAGCAGCCAAGTGGCCCCAGGGAGGGAGCAGTTCTTC
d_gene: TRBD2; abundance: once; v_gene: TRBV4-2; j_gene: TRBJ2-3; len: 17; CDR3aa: CASSQDTGGRGTDTQYF; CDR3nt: TGTGCCAGCAGCCAAGATACAGGCGGGAGGGGGACAGATACGCAGTATTTT
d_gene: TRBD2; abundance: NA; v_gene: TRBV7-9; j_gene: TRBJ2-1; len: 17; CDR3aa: CASSKTSGGVSYNEQFF; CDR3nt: TGTGCCAGCAGCAAAACTAGCGGGGGGGTTTCCTACAATGAGCAGTTCTTC
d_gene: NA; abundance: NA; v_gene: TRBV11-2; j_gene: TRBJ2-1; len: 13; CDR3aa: CASSSLVGNEQFF; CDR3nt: TGTGCCAGCAGCTCCCTGGTTGGAAATGAGCAGTTCTTC
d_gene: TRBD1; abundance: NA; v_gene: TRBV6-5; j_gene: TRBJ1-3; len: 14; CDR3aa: CASQGQPSSNTIYF; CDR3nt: TGTGCCAGCCAGGGACAGCCTTCATCGAACACCATATATTTT
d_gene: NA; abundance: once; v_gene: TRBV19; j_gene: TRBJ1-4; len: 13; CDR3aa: CASRGREVEKLFF; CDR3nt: TGTGCCAGTAGAGGCAGGGAGGTAGAAAAACTGTTTTTT
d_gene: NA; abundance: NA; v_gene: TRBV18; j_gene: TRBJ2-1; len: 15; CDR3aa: CASSPPVRSYNEQFF; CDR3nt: TGTGCCAGCTCCCCCCCGGTCCGGTCCTACAATGAGCAGTTCTTC
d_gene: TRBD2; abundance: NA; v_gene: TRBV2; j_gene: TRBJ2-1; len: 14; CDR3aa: CASSLAVSYNEQFF; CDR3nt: TGTGCCAGCAGTCTAGCGGTCTCCTACAATGAGCAGTTCTTC
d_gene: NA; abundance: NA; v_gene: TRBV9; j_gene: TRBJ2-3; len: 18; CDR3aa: CASRGGSGSSAGTDTQYF; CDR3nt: TGTGCCAGCAGAGGGGGCAGCGGGTCCTCAGCGGGTACAGATACGCAGTATTTT
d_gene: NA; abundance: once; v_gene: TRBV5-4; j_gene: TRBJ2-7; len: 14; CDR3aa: CASSFHDLPYEQYF; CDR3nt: TGTGCCAGCAGCTTCCACGACTTGCCCTACGAGCAGTACTTC
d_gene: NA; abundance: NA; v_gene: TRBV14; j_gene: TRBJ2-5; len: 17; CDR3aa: CASSQDPGRLAQETQYF; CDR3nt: TGTGCCAGCAGCCAAGATCCAGGCAGGTTAGCCCAAGAGACCCAGTACTTC
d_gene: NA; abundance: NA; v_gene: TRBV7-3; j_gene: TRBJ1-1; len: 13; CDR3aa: CASSPISGAEAFF; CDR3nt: TGTGCCAGCAGTCCCATCAGTGGGGCTGAAGCTTTCTTT
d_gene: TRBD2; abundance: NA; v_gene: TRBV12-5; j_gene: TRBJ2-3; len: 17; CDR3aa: CASVRLASLSSTDTQYF; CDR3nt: TGTGCTAGTGTCAGACTAGCGTCCCTCTCTAGCACAGATACGCAGTATTTT
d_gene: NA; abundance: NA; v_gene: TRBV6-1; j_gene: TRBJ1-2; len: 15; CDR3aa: CASSEGAPSNYGYTF; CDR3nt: TGTGCCAGCAGTGAAGGGGCACCCTCTAACTATGGCTACACCTTC
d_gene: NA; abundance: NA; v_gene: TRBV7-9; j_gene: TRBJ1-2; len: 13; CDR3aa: CASSRDAYYGYTF; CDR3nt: TGTGCCAGCAGCCGGGACGCTTACTATGGCTACACCTTC
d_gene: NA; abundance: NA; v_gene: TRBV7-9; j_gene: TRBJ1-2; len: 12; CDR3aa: CASSQDGYGYTF; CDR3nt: TGTGCCAGCAGCCAAGACGGCTATGGCTACACCTTC
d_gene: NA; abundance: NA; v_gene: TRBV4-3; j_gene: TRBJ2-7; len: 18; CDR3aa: CASSQETGRGWDSYEQYF; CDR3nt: TGCGCCAGCAGCCAAGAAACAGGGAGAGGTTGGGACTCCTACGAGCAGTACTTC
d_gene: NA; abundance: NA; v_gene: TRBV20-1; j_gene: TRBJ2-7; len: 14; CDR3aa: CSASRQGRAYEQYF; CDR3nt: TGCAGTGCTAGTCGCCAGGGGCGGGCCTACGAGCAGTACTTC
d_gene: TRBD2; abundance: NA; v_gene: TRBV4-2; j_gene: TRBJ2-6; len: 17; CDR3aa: CASSRPSGRSGANVLTF; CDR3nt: TGTGCCAGCAGCCGTCCTAGCGGGAGGTCCGGGGCCAACGTCCTGACTTTC
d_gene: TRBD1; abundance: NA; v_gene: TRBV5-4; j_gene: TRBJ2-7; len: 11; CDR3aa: CASSSTGFEYF; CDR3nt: TGTGCCAGCAGCTCGACAGGGTTTGAGTACTTC
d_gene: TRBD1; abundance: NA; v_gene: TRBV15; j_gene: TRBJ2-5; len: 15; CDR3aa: CATSSRDRVIGTQYF; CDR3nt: TGTGCCACCAGCAGCCGGGACAGGGTGATTGGGACCCAGTACTTC
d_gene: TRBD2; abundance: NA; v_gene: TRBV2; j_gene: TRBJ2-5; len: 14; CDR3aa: CASSRLHREGTQYF; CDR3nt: TGTGCCAGCAGTCGCCTTCACCGGGAGGGGACCCAGTACTTC
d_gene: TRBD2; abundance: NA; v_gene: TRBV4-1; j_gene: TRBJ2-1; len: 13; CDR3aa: CASSQGGGTEPVF; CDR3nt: TGCGCCAGCAGCCAAGGGGGAGGGACGGAGCCGGTCTTC
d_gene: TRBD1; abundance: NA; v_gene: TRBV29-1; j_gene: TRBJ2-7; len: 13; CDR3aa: CSVVGQNNYEQYF; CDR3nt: TGCAGCGTCGTGGGACAGAACAACTACGAGCAGTACTTC
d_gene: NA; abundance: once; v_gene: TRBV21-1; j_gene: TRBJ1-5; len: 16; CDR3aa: CASSKGDKEPPQPQHF; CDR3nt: TGTGCCAGCAGCAAAGGGGACAAGGAGCCACCTCAGCCCCAGCATTTT
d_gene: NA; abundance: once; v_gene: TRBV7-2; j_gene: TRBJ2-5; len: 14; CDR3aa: CASSIRTPAEAQYF; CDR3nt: TGTGCCAGCAGCATCCGGACTCCTGCCGAGGCCCAGTACTTC
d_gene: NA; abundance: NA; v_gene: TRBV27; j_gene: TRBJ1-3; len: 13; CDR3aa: CASSSGSGNTIYF; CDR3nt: TGTGCCAGCAGTTCGGGGTCCGGAAACACCATATATTTT
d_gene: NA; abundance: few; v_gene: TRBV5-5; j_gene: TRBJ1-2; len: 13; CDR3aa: CASSLEGSYGYTF; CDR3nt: TGTGCCAGCAGCTTGGAAGGTTCTTATGGCTACACCTTC
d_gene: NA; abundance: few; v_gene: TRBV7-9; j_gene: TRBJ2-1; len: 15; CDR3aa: CASGLLRVSYNEQFF; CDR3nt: TGTGCCAGCGGCCTCCTCAGGGTCTCCTACAATGAGCAGTTCTTC
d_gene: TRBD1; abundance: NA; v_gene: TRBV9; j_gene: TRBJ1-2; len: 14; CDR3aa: CASSWGGGDYGYTF; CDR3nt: TGTGCCAGCTCTTGGGGAGGGGGCGATTATGGCTACACCTTC
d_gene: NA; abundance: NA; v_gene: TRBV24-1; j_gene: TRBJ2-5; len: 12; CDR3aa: CATSDLRETQYF; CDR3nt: TGTGCCACCAGTGATTTGCGAGAGACCCAGTACTTC
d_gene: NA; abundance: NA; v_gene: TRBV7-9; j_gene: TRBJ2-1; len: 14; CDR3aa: CASSLSGPTNEQFF; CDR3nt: TGTGCCAGCAGCTTATCGGGACCTACTAATGAGCAGTTCTTC